The rows below give T cell receptor beta chains drawn from one sample of a study. TCRdb re-analysed the 5' RACE reads in MiXCR, keeping a single row per CDR3 protein. The sample shows around 5,700 distinct CDR3 sequences, around 31% of them seen only once. Sequenced input: naive CD4+ T cells sorted from a lymph node. The receptors come from a female donor with breast cancer. The CDR3 runs from the conserved cysteine through the conserved F or W. A D gene is named only where the DNA matches it firmly. Not every row has a clone size; where given, it reads once, few, many or a size class.

d_call: TRBD2
clone_size: few
v_call: TRBV7-2
j_call: TRBJ2-3
cdr3_length: 17
cdr3_nt: TGTGCCAGCACCTCAATCCGACTAGCGGGAGGGAGGGATACGCAGTATTTT
cdr3_aa: CASTSIRLAGGRDTQYF

d_call: NA
clone_size: medium-sized
v_call: TRBV7-2
j_call: TRBJ2-2
cdr3_length: 14
cdr3_nt: TGTGCCAGCAGCAACGAGGTGAACACCGGGGAGCTGTTTTTT
cdr3_aa: CASSNEVNTGELFF

d_call: TRBD2
clone_size: NA
v_call: TRBV7-6
j_call: TRBJ2-5
cdr3_length: 15
cdr3_nt: TGTGCCAGCAGCTTGTATGCGGGAGGGGAAGAGACCCAGTACTTC
cdr3_aa: CASSLYAGGEETQYF

d_call: NA
clone_size: NA
v_call: TRBV27
j_call: TRBJ2-7
cdr3_length: 13
cdr3_nt: TGTGCCAGCAGTTCGGGGGATCACTACGAGCAGTACTTC
cdr3_aa: CASSSGDHYEQYF

d_call: NA
clone_size: few
v_call: TRBV7-3
j_call: TRBJ1-1
cdr3_length: 13
cdr3_nt: TGTGCCAGCAGCACCGGGGCGAACACTGAAGCTTTCTTT
cdr3_aa: CASSTGANTEAFF

d_call: NA
clone_size: NA
v_call: TRBV11-2
j_call: TRBJ1-2
cdr3_length: 12
cdr3_nt: TGTGCCAACAGCTTAGACTCCTATAACTACACCTTC
cdr3_aa: CANSLDSYNYTF

d_call: NA
clone_size: few
v_call: TRBV30
j_call: TRBJ2-7
cdr3_length: 14
cdr3_nt: TGTGCCTGGAGGTCGGGCCGTGGGGCTTACGAGCAGTACTTC
cdr3_aa: CAWRSGRGAYEQYF

d_call: TRBD2
clone_size: NA
v_call: TRBV7-2
j_call: TRBJ2-7
cdr3_length: 14
cdr3_nt: TGTGCCAGCATCTCGGGACTAGCTTTGTACGAGCAGTACTTC
cdr3_aa: CASISGLALYEQYF

d_call: NA
clone_size: few
v_call: TRBV7-7
j_call: TRBJ2-5
cdr3_length: 13
cdr3_nt: TGTGCTGTGAGCCGTGGGTTGACAGAGACCCAGTACTTC
cdr3_aa: CAVSRGLTETQYF

d_call: TRBD2
clone_size: NA
v_call: TRBV5-1
j_call: TRBJ2-1
cdr3_length: 15
cdr3_nt: TGCGCCAGCAGCTCCCTAGCGGGAGAGCGCCATGAGCAGTTCTTC
cdr3_aa: CASSSLAGERHEQFF

d_call: NA
clone_size: medium-sized
v_call: TRBV3-1
j_call: TRBJ2-3
cdr3_length: 16
cdr3_nt: TGTGCCAGCAGCCAAGGCTTGGGACTGAACACAGATACGCAGTATTTT
cdr3_aa: CASSQGLGLNTDTQYF

d_call: TRBD1
clone_size: NA
v_call: TRBV6-5
j_call: TRBJ1-1
cdr3_length: 16
cdr3_nt: TGCGCCAGCAGCAGAGGGGGCGGGAGGGGGGATAGTGAAGCTTTCTTT
cdr3_aa: CASSRGGGRGDSEAFF